The next 19 T cell receptor beta chains were all read from a single sample in a study of vaccination and CD4 T cells after COVID-19. An Oncomine TCR Beta short-read assay was used to sequence the DNA from cultured CD4+ T cells. Each CDR3 protein is one row after TCRdb ran MiXCR on the PCR reads. The table has approximately 4,600 distinct CDR3 sequences, about a third seen once. The antigens these receptors bind are not known. Sample treatment: roughly 10-day PBMC culture with coronavirus spike peptide pools or control peptides (ViraFEST assay). Specimen: CD4+ T cells from blood, cultured in vitro. The receptors here all came from a human donor who had recovered from COVID-19.

This chain connects TRBV6-1 to TRBJ2-1; D is unresolved. This CDR3 has 11 amino acids. CDR1 is MNHNS and CDR2 is SASEGT in the germline V gene. V was pared by 6 bases and J by 6 bases, with 6 bases between. This CDR3 is CASSSSNEQFF. The CDR3 DNA is TGTGCCAGCAGCTCTAGCAATGAGCAGTTCTTC.

The chain recombines TRBV19 with TRBJ1-1; no firm D call. Germline V gene lookup returns CDR1 LNHDA and CDR2 SQIVND (reference sequence). Trimming cost V 4 bases and J 5 bases, with 14 bases left between them. The CDR3 covers 14 residues. This chain's CDR3 is CASSTLRTKTEAFF. The CDR3 coding sequence is TGTGCCAGTAGTACATTACGAACAAAGACTGAAGCTTTCTTT.

This clonotype was counted between two and nine times. V is TRBV10-3 and J is TRBJ2-2, with 7 bases fitting TRBD2. This CDR3 has 16 residues. V lost 3 bases to trimming and J lost 5 bases; unmatched junction nucleotides: 9. Germline V gene data show CDR1 as ENHRY and CDR2 as SYGVKD. The CDR3: CAISDSSGKGTGELFF. Here the CDR3 DNA reads TGTGCCATCAGTGACTCTAGCGGAAAGGGGACCGGGGAGCTGTTTTTT.

This sequence joins TRBV5-1 and TRBJ2-3; D is possibly TRBD1 (6 bases). CDR3 length: 14 amino acids. The germline CDR1 and CDR2 sequences are SGHRS and YFSETQ. V lost 3 bases to trimming and J lost 6 bases, with 14 bases between them. CDR3 sequence (DNA): TGCGCCAGCAGCTCGAACAGGGAAATGGATACGCAGTATTTT. Encoded protein: CASSSNREMDTQYF.

The chain links TRBV2 to TRBJ2-1; unclear D gene. With the DNA end fitting TRBJ2-7 better, the J assignment may be wrong. Germline lookup yields CDR1 SNHLY and CDR2 FYNNEI. The CDR3 sequence is 13 residues long. The DNA for the CDR3 is TGTGCCAGCACCCCAGAAAGCTCCTACGAGCAGTACTTC. Translation: CASTPESSYEQYF.

The rearrangement uses TRBV11-3 and TRBJ2-1; no reliable D call. With 1 base removed from V and 9 bases from J, the gap between germline ends came to 16 bases. Per the germline V gene, CDR1 is SGHNT and CDR2 is YENEEA. The CDR3 runs to 15 residues. CDR3 sequence: CASSLVPEGSSEQFF. CDR3 nucleotides: TGTGCCAGCAGCTTAGTACCAGAAGGTTCTTCTGAGCAGTTCTTC.

This rearrangement joins TRBV6-1 to TRBJ1-1, with TRBD1 matching over 7 bases. The CDR3 contains 18 residues. J lost 1 base, V lost 6 bases, and 17 bases had no gene match. Germline-derived CDR1 and CDR2 are MNHNS and SASEGT. The DNA of the CDR3 is TGTGCCAGCAGCCACAGACAAGACTCGGGACAGAAGAACACTGAAGCTTTCTTT. This translates into CASSHRQDSGQKNTEAFF.

This clonotype turned up a few times. The J gene is TRBJ1-2, the V gene TRBV7-9; D is ambiguous. V lost 1 base, J lost 5 bases, and 5 bases lay in between. This CDR3 comprises 12 residues. CDR1 SEHNR and CDR2 FQNEAQ come from the germline V gene (reference sequence). CDR3 sequence: CASSLEGYGYTF. CDR3 nucleotide sequence: TGTGCCAGCAGCTTAGAGGGTTATGGCTACACCTTC.

The J gene is TRBJ2-7, the V gene TRBV20-1; 12 bases are a match to TRBD2. V dropped 0 bases and J dropped 3; count of bases not matched to a gene: 0. Germline V CDR1 and CDR2: DFQATT, SNEGSKA (reference sequence). This CDR3 spans 14 amino acids. CDR3 coding DNA: TGCAGTGCTAGAGAGGGACTAGCGGGCTACGAGCAGTACTTC. Its protein product is CSAREGLAGYEQYF.

This clonotype has more than one count but fewer than ten. This chain uses TRBV10-3 with TRBJ1-2; TRBD1 matches 7 bases. Per germline, CDR1 ENHRY and CDR2 SYGVKD. V dropped 6 bases and J dropped 4; count of bases not matched to a gene: 5. CDR3 length: 13 amino acids. This CDR3 is CAISLQGIYGYTF. The CDR3 DNA follows: TGTGCCATCAGCCTACAGGGGATCTATGGCTACACCTTC.

CDR3 coding DNA: TGTGCCACCAGTGACGGTAGCGGGGGAGCATACAATGAGCAGTTCTTC. Its protein is CATSDGSGGAYNEQFF. This rearrangement joins TRBV24-1 to TRBJ2-1, with 9 bases aligning to TRBD2. V was pared by 4 bases and J by 4 bases, with 7 bases of the junction left unmatched. In germline, CDR1 is KGHDR, CDR2 SFDVKD. The CDR3 is 16 residues long.

This clonotype turned up a few times. J is TRBJ1-3 and V is TRBV2; D gene unclear. Trimming pared 5 bases from V and 4 bases from J, leaving 9 bases between. Germline CDR1 reads SNHLY; CDR2 reads FYNNEI. The CDR3 is 13 residues long. CDR3 in amino acids: CASSRLGGNTIYF. The CDR3 DNA sequence: TGTGCCAGCAGTCGACTGGGGGGAAACACCATATATTTT.

The chain combines TRBV21-1 with TRBJ1-1; the table names TRBD1, a call not compared with the DNA. TRBV21-1 is a documented pseudogene. The CDR3 length is 14 residues. The CDR3 DNA reads as TGTGCCAGCAGCCGAGACAGAGAGAACACTGAAGCTTTCTTT. Encoded protein: CASSRDRENTEAFF.

This clonotype was seen only a few times. This chain joins TRBV12-3 or TRBV12-4 and TRBJ1-5; 7 bases fit TRBD1. V shed 5 bases and J 7 bases; nucleotides not matched to a gene: 11. This CDR3 is 15 amino acids long. The DNA for the CDR3 is TGTGCCAGCAGTCCTCAGTGGGACAGAGCACAGCCCCAGCATTTT. As protein: CASSPQWDRAQPQHF.

This clonotype was seen a handful of times. The rearrangement joins TRBV20-1 to TRBJ2-3; a possible D gene is TRBD2 (6 bases). The V gene lost 0 bases and the J gene lost 2 bases, with 18 bases spanning the gap. This CDR3 has 17 amino acids. CDR1 and CDR2 from the germline V gene are DFQATT and SNEGSKA (reference sequence). CDR3 loop: CSARDPQSGSLTDTQYF. CDR3 DNA: TGCAGTGCTAGAGATCCCCAATCCGGGAGTCTCACAGATACGCAGTATTTT.

This clonotype ranks as medium-sized. The chain joins TRBV30 to TRBJ1-2; D is undetermined. CDR1 GTSNPN and CDR2 SVGIG come from the germline V gene (reference sequence). The CDR3 loop spans 13 amino acids. The ends were cut back, 0 bases at V and 7 bases at J, with 12 bases in the middle. CDR3 in amino acids: CAWSVRLGIGYTF. CDR3 nucleotide sequence: TGTGCCTGGAGTGTGAGGTTAGGGATTGGCTACACCTTC.

By its share, this clonotype is large. The V and J genes are TRBV20-1 and TRBJ2-1, with 10 bases that match TRBD2. Germline V gene sequence: CDR1 DFQATT, CDR2 SNEGSKA (reference sequence). This CDR3 is 15 amino acids long. V shed 3 bases, J shed 3 bases, and the junction held 5 bases outside the gene matches. The CDR3 nucleotides are TGCAGTGCTAGCGAGCGGGGGGGATACTACAATGAGCAGTTCTTC. Encoded protein: CSASERGGYYNEQFF.

In this sample, this clonotype turned up a few times. V usage is TRBV6-5 and J usage is TRBJ1-1; D might be TRBD1 (6 bases). V shed 4 bases and J shed 1 base, with 10 bases lying between them. Germline lookup yields CDR1 MNHEY and CDR2 SVGAGI. The CDR3 is 14 amino acids. CDR3 loop: CASSSIRGNTEAFF. The CDR3 DNA is TGTGCCAGCAGTTCAATCAGGGGGAACACTGAAGCTTTCTTT.

For the CDR3, the DNA is TGCAGTGCTCCTAGGACGTCTAGCACAGATACGCAGTATTTT. It encodes CSAPRTSSTDTQYF. The rearrangement uses TRBV20-1 and TRBJ2-3, with no clear D. Germline V lookup: CDR1 DFQATT, CDR2 SNEGSKA (reference sequence). With 5 bases removed from V and 0 bases from J, the gap between germline ends came to 12 bases. CDR3 length: 14 residues.